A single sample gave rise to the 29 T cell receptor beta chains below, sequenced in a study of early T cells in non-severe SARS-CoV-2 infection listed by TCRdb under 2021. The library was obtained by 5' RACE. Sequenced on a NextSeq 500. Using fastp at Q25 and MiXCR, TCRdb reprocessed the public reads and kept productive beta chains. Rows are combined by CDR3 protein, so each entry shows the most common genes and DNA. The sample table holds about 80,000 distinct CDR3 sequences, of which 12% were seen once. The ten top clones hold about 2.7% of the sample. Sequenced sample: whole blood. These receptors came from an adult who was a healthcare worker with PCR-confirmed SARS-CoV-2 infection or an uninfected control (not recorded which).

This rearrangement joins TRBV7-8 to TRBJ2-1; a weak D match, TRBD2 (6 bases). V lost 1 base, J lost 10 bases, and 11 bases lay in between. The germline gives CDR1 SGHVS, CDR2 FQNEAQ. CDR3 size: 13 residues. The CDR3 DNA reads TGTGCCAGCAGCTTAGGAGGAGGGCCAGAGCAGTTCTTC. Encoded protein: CASSLGGGPEQFF.

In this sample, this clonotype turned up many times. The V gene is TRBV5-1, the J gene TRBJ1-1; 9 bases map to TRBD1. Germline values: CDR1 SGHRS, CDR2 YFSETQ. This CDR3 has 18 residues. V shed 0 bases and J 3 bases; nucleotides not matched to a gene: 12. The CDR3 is CASSLDLQGARVDTEAFF. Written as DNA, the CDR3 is TGCGCCAGCAGCTTGGATTTACAGGGGGCGCGTGTGGACACTGAAGCTTTCTTT.

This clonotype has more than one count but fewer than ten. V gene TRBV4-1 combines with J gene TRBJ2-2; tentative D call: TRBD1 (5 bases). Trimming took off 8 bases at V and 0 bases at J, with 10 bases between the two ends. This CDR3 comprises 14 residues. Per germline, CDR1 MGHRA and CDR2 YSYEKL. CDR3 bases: TGCGCCAGCGGGGCGGAATCGAACACCGGGGAGCTGTTTTTT. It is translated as CASGAESNTGELFF.

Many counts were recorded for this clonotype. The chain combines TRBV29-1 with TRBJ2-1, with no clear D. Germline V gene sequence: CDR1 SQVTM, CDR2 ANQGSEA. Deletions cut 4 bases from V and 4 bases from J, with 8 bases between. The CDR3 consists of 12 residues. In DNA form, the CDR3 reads TGCAGCGTTGCCGCCCGGTACAATGAGCAGTTCTTC. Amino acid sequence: CSVAARYNEQFF.

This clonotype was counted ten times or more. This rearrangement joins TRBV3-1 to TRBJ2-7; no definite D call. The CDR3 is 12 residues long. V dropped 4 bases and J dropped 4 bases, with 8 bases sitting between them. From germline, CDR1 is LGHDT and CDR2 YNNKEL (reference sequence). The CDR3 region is CASSPNPYEQYF. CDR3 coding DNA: TGTGCCAGCAGCCCGAACCCATACGAGCAGTACTTC.

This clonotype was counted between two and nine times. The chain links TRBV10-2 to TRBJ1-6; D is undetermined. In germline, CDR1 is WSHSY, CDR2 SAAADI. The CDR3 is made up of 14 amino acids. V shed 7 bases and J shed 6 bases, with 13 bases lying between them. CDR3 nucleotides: TGCGCCAGCAAGGGTGGGGTCACTAATTCACCCCTCCACTTT. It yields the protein CASKGGVTNSPLHF.

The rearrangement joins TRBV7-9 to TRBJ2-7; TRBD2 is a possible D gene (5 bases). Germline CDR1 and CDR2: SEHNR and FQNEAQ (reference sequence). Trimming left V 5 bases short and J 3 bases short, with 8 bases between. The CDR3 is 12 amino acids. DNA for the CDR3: TGTGCCAGCAGCCCGGCGGGCTACGAGCAGTACTTC. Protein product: CASSPAGYEQYF.

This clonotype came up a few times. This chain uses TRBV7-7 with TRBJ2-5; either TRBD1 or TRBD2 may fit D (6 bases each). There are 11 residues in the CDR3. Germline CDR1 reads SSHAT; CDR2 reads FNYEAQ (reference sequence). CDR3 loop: CASGGGETQYF. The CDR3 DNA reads TGTGCTAGCGGAGGGGGAGAGACCCAGTACTTC.

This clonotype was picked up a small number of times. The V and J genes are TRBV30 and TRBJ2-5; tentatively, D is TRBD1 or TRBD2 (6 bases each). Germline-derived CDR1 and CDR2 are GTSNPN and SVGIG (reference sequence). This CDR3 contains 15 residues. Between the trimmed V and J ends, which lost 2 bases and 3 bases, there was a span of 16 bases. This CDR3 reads CAWSYGGGRKETQYF. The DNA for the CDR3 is TGTGCCTGGAGTTATGGAGGGGGTCGGAAAGAGACCCAGTACTTC.

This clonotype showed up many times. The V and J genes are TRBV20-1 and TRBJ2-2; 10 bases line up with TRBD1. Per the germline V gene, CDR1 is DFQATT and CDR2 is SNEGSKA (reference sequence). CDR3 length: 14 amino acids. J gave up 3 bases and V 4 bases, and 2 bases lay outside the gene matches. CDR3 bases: TGCAGTGCTACGGGACAGGGGTACACCGGGGAGCTGTTTTTT. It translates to CSATGQGYTGELFF.

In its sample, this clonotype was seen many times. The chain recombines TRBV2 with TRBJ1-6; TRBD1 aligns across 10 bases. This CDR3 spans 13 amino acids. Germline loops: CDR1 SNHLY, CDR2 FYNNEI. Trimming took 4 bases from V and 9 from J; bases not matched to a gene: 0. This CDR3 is CASSGDRGSPLHF. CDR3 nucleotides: TGTGCCAGCAGTGGGGACAGGGGTTCACCCCTCCACTTT.

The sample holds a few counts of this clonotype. The CDR3 spells CASSFGYTDTQYF. The CDR3, as DNA: TGTGCCAGCAGTTTTGGGTATACAGATACGCAGTATTTT. The V and J genes are TRBV12-3 or TRBV12-4 and TRBJ2-3, with unresolved D. V lost 3 bases and J 3 bases, leaving 7 bases between the germline ends. The CDR3 spans 13 residues.

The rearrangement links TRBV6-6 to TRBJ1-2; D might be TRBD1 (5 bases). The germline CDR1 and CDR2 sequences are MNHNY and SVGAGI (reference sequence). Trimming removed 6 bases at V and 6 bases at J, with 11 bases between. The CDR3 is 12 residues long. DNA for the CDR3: TGTGCCAGCAGCCACGCGGGGGATGGCTACACCTTC. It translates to CASSHAGDGYTF.

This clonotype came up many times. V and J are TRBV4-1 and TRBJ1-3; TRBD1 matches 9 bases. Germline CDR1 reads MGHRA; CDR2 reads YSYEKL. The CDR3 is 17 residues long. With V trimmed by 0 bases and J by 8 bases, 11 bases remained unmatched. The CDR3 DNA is TGCGCCAGCAGCCAAGATCTTGAGGGGGACAGGGCAGACACCATATATTTT. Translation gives CASSQDLEGDRADTIYF.

CDR3 residues: CASSLVHTEAFF. CDR3 in DNA: TGTGCCAGCAGCTTAGTGCACACTGAAGCTTTCTTT. V usage is TRBV7-9 and J usage is TRBJ1-1; D is ambiguous. V was trimmed by 1 base and J by 3 bases, leaving 3 bases between them. Germline-derived CDR1 and CDR2 are SEHNR and FQNEAQ (reference sequence). The CDR3 spans 12 residues.

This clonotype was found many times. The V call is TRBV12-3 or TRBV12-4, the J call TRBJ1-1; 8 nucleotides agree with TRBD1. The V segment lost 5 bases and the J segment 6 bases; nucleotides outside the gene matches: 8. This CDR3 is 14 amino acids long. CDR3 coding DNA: TGTGCCAGCAGTGGACAGGGAACTTTCCCTGAAGCTTTCTTT. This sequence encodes CASSGQGTFPEAFF.

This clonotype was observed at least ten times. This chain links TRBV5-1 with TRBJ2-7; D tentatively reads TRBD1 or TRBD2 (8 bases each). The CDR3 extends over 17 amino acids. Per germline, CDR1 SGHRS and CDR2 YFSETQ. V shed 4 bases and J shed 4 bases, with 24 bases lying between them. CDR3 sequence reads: CASSPGGTGFSGYEQYF. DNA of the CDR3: TGCGCCAGCAGCCCGGGGGGGACAGGATTCTCCGGGTACGAGCAGTACTTC.

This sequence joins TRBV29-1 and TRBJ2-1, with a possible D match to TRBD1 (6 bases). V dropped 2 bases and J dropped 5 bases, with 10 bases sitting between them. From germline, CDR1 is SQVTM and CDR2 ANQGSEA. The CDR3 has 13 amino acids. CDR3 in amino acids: CSVELDRDNEQFF. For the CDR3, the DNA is TGCAGCGTTGAATTGGACAGAGACAATGAGCAGTTCTTC.

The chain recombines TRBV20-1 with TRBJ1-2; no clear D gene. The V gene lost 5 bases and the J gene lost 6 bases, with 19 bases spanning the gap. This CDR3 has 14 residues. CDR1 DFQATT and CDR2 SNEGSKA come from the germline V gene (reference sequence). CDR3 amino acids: CSARVDSKVHGYTF. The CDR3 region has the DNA TGCAGTGCTCGCGTCGATTCCAAAGTACATGGCTACACCTTC.

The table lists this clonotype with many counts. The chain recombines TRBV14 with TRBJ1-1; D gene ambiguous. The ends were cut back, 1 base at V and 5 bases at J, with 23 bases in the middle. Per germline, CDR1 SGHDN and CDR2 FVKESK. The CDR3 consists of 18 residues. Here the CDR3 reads CASSQVVGTNTIRTEAFF. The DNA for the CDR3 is TGTGCCAGCAGCCAAGTTGTCGGAACAAACACCATCAGGACTGAAGCTTTCTTT. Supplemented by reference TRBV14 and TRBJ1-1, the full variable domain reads EAGVTQFPSHSVIEKGQTVTLRCDPISGHDNLYWYRRVMGKEIKFLLHFVKESKQDESGMPNNRFLAERTGGTYSTLKVQPAELEDSGVYFCASSQVVGTNTIRTEAFFGQGTRLTVV.

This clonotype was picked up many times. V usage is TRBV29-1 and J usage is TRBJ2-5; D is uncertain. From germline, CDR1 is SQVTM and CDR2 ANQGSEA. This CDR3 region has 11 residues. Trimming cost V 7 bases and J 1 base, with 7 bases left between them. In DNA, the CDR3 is TGCAGCGGGCGGTTCCAAGAGACCCAGTACTTC. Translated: CSGRFQETQYF.

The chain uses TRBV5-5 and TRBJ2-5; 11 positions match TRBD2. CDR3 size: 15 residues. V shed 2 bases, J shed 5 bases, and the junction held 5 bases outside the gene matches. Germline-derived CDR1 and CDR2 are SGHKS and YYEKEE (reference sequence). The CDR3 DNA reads TGTGCCAGCAGCTTACGACTAGCGGGGATGGAGACCCAGTACTTC. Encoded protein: CASSLRLAGMETQYF.

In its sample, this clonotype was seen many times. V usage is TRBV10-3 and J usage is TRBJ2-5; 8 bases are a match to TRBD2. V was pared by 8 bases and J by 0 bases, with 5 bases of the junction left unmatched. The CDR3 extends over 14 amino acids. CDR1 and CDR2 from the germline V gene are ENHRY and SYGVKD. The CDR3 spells CAIGRGGNQETQYF. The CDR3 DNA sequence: TGTGCCATCGGGCGCGGGGGGAACCAAGAGACCCAGTACTTC.

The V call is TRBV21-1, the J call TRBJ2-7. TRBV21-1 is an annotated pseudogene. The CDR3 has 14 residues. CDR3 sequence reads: CASSKGQNSYEQYF. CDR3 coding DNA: TGTGCCAGCAGTAAAGGGCAGAACTCCTACGAGCAGTACTTC.

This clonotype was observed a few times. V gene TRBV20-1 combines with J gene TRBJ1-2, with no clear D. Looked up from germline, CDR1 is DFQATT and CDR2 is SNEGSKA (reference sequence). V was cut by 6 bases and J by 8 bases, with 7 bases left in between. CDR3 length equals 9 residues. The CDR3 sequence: CSAAGGYTF. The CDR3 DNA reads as TGCAGTGCCGCCGGGGGCTACACCTTC.

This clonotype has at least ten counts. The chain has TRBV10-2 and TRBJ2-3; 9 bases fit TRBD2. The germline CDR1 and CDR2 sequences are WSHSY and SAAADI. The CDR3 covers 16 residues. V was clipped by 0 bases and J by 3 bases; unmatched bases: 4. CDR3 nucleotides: TGCGCCAGCAGTGAGTCAGGCGGGGGGGCGACAGATACGCAGTATTTT. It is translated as CASSESGGGATDTQYF.

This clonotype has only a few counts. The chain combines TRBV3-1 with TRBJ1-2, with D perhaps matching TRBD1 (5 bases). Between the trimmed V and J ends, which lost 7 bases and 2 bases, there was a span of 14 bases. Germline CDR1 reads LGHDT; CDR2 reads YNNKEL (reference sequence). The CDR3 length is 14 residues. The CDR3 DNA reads TGTGCCAGCACCCGAGGGACGGAGAACTATGGCTACACCTTC. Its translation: CASTRGTENYGYTF.

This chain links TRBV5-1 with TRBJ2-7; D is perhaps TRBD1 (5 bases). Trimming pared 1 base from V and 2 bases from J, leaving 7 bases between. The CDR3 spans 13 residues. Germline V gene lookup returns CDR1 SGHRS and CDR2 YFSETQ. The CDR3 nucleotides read TGCGCCAGCAGCTTGAGACAGACCTACGAGCAGTACTTC. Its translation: CASSLRQTYEQYF.

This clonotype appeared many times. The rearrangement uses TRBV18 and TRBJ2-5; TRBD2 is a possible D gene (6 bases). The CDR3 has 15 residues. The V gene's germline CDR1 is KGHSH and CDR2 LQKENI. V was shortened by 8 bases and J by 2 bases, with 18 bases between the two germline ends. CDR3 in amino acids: CASLLRGGGQETQYF. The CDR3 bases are TGTGCCAGCCTCTTACGTGGAGGAGGGCAAGAGACCCAGTACTTC.